This TCR beta chain was profiled in a study of cytotoxic CD8 clonotypes in ibrutinib-treated CLL (dated by TCRdb to about 2021). With respect to the entire study: The cohort had 11 relapsed/refractory and around 14 treatment-naive patients; some 17 were IGHV unmutated. Patients were still on ibrutinib when every remission and progressive disease sample was collected. Longitudinal samples were obtainable from about 30% of the 86 participants in the trial. Responses were partial in 24 patients and complete in 2; after median about 70 months follow-up, approximately 15 stayed in remission and roughly twelve progressed. Cryopreserved peripheral blood mononuclear cells were obtained prior to treatment, at the time of response, and at either disease progression or sustained remission. Samples averaged 255,043 productive templates and some 96,000 productive rearrangements. Response samples were obtained after a median of around 11 months of treatment, with a range of about 6 to 40 months. The study at large found these results: At baseline, clonality was higher than in age-matched healthy donors and showed a strong correlation with circulating CD8+ T-cell counts. Sampling times were not matched between sustained-remission and progressing patients, and lymph node repertoires were not studied. Public clonotypes were rare and either shrank or stayed stable during treatment, and the rise in clonality at ibrutinib response reflected expansion of private clonotypes. An increase in clonality was observed at ibrutinib response, with clonality remaining stable during sustained remission and falling back toward baseline at progression.

For TCR beta library preparation, roughly 1.8 micrograms of genomic DNA was extracted from cryopreserved PBMCs. Longitudinal blood samples from CLL patients on ibrutinib monotherapy underwent high-throughput TCR beta sequencing. The patients took part in an open-label, single-center phase 2 trial of ibrutinib monotherapy. Points on this clone: Its antigen remains undetermined. Per-base qualities were not stored, and no clone one base away is much larger.

CDR1 and CDR2, looked up from the germline V gene, are KGHSH and LQKENI. V is shortened by 0 bases, J by 1 base, and the region joining them spans 9 bases. The CDR3 runs 15 residues from the cysteine to the phenylalanine. Of all the DNA, just the CDR3 is kept, 45 bases in frame from base 1. The goal of deep resolution MiSeq sequencing was a depth between 1 in 1 million and 1 in 200,000 T cells, and coverage averaged 10x per clonotype. The immunoSEQ hsTCRB Kit was used to generate TCR beta libraries. Per the source publication's procedure: Data were analyzed with ImmunoSEQ Data Assistant and ImmunoSEQ Analyzer, with V, D and J genes assigned per IMGT definitions. Clonality was computed as one minus normalized Shannon entropy of productive rearrangement frequencies, ranging from 0 to 1. Only overrepresented clonotypes making up at least 0.05% of the repertoire of each patient were included in the public clonotype analysis. Repertoires from some 14 age-matched healthy donors in immuneACCESS were used as clonality controls. In TCRdb, the immuneACCESS table is reduced to in-frame sequences with V and J assigned. These tables do not hold every clone; where another copy was compared, an unresolved V gene accounts for under half, and the others remain unexplained. V, J and clone size were drawn from that table, and D and trimming were deduced from the DNA. This sample holds fewer than 400,000 clones; 67% were observed only once. Just under 6.5% of the sample comes from the top ten.

The receptor chain draws on TRBV18 and TRBJ1-1; 5 matching bases give a weak D call of TRBD1. The receptor was derived from a human donor with chronic lymphocytic leukemia. The source was PBMCs, collected after 36 months of ibrutinib treatment. The CDR3 region: CASSPPGTRNTEAFF. At the DNA level, the sequence is TGTGCCAGCTCACCACCGGGGACCAGGAACACTGAAGCTTTCTTT.